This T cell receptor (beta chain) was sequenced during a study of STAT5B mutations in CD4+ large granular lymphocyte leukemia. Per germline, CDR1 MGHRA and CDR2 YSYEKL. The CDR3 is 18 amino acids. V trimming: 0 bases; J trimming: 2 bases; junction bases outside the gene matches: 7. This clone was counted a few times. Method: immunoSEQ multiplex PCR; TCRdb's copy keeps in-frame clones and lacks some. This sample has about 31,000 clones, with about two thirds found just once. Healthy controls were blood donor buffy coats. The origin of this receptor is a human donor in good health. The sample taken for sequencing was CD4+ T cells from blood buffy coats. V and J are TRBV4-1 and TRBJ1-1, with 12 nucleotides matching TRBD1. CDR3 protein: CASSQDLGQGAGNTEAFF. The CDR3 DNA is TGCGCCAGCAGCCAAGATCTGGGACAGGGGGCGGGTAACACTGAAGCTTTCTTT.